This record covers a single T cell receptor (beta chain). This specimen comes from a study of blood T cell repertoires in COVID-19. The overall study: PBMCs, B-cell-depleted T cells, or T cells provided the cDNA or gDNA that made up the material.

The CDR3 is 14 amino acids. Germline CDR1 and CDR2: MDHEN and SYDVKM. Trimming stripped 6 bases from V and 1 base from J, with 9 bases between. Original methodology: Amplification with reference gene primers provided the estimates of nucleated cell counts. The method was immunoSEQ multiplex PCR; TCRdb's version includes in-frame clones alone and lacks a portion of them. V, J and clone size are those of that table, while D and trimming were read from the DNA. The data hold about 250,000 clones, with just over 85% observed a single time. The rearrangement links TRBV28 to TRBJ1-4; no definite D call. What was sequenced was peripheral blood. The receptor's source is a man aged 80 or over with acute or convalescent COVID-19. This CDR3 reads CASRDAGTNEKLFF. The DNA of the CDR3 is TGTGCCAGCAGGGACGCGGGAACTAATGAAAAACTGTTTTTT. Drawing the rest from reference TRBV28 and TRBJ1-4, the complete variable domain is DVKVTQSSRYLVKRTGEKVFLECVQDMDHENMFWYRQDPGLGLRLIYFSYDVKMKEKGDIPEGYSVSREKKERFSLILESASTNQTSMYLCASRDAGTNEKLFFGSGTQLSVL.